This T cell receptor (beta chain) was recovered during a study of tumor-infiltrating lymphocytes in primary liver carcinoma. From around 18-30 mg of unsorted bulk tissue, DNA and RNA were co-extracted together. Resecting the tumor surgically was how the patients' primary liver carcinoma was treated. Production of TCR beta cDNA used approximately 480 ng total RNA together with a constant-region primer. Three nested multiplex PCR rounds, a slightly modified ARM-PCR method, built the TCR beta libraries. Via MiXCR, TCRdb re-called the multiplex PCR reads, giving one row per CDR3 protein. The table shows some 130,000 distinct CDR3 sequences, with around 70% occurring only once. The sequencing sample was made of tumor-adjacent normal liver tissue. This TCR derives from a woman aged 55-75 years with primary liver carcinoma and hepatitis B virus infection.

The CDR3 nucleotides read TGTGTCAGTAGTGCTACTAGCTACGAGCAGTACTTC. This sequence encodes CVSSATSYEQYF. The genes are TRBV28 and TRBJ2-7, with a possible D match to TRBD2 (5 bases). The CDR3 spans 12 residues. CDR1 and CDR2 (germline): MDHEN, SYDVKM. Looking up the rest from reference TRBV28 and TRBJ2-7 gives the full variable domain: DVKVTQSSRYLVKRTGEKVFLECVQDMDHENMFWYRQDPGLGLRLIYFSYDVKMKEKGDIPEGYSVSREKKERFSLILESASTNQTSMYLCVSSATSYEQYFGPGTRLTVT.